The 16 T cell receptor beta chains below were found in one sample sequenced in a study of shared clonotypes between healthy human individuals. TCRdb's copy holds only in-frame clones and misses some; the assay was immunoSEQ multiplex PCR. The table has under 600,000 clones, around 78% seen once. The specimen was PBMCs. The receptors shown here come from a woman aged 40-49 years in good health. Some clones in this sample may be carry-over from other donors' samples.

V usage is TRBV28 and J usage is TRBJ2-5; D gene ambiguous. V was trimmed by 1 base and J by 6 bases, leaving 21 bases between them. Germline CDR1 is MDHEN and CDR2 is SYDVKM. The CDR3 runs 17 residues. The CDR3 sequence is CASSLFAQNLGLKTQYF. The CDR3 bases are TGTGCCAGCAGTTTATTTGCCCAGAACCTTGGTTTGAAGACCCAGTACTTC.

The CDR3 DNA is TGTGCCAGCAGCCCCGCCCGTAAGGGCTATGGCTACACCTTC. This gives the protein CASSPARKGYGYTF. This chain links TRBV7-2 with TRBJ1-2; D gene ambiguous. CDR3 length equals 14 residues. The germline V and J ends were trimmed by 5 bases and 4 bases, with 14 bases remaining between them. The germline V gene has CDR1 SGHTA and CDR2 FQGNSA.

The chain couples TRBV7-2 to TRBJ1-4; D perhaps matches TRBD1 (6 bases). The CDR3 totals 16 residues. Trimming left V 5 bases short and J 0 bases short, with 13 bases between. CDR1 SGHTA and CDR2 FQGNSA come from the germline V gene. The CDR3 loop is CASSPGTPATNEKLFF. Written as DNA, the CDR3 is TGTGCCAGCAGCCCAGGGACACCTGCAACTAATGAAAAACTGTTTTTT.

This clone came up a few times. The J gene is TRBJ2-2, the V gene TRBV5-1; 10 bases align to TRBD1. The length of the CDR3 is 16 residues. The germline CDR1 and CDR2 sequences are SGHRS and YFSETQ. V gave up 4 bases and J gave up 5 bases; unmatched junction bases: 8. CDR3 residues: CASSPRQGAGTGELFF. In DNA, the CDR3 is TGCGCCAGCAGCCCGAGACAGGGGGCAGGGACCGGGGAGCTGTTTTTT.

This clone was observed once. The genes are TRBV5-1 and TRBJ2-7; 8 bases fit TRBD1. The CDR3 runs 14 residues. Germline V gene sequence: CDR1 SGHRS, CDR2 YFSETQ. Trimming cost V 4 bases and J 4 bases; bases outside gene matches: 7. The CDR3 spells CASSQDREIYEQYF. As DNA, the CDR3 is TGCGCCAGCAGCCAGGACAGGGAGATTTACGAGCAGTACTTC. Using reference TRBV5-1 and TRBJ2-7 for the parts outside the CDR3, the full variable domain is KAGVTQTPRYLIKTRGQQVTLSCSPISGHRSVSWYQQTPGQGLQFLFEYFSETQRNKGNFPGRFSGRQFSNSRSEMNVSTLELGDSALYLCASSQDREIYEQYFGPGTRLTVT.

V is TRBV10-1 and J is TRBJ2-7, with 8 bases identical to TRBD2. J gave up 5 bases and V 6 bases, and 12 bases lay outside the gene matches. The CDR3 runs to 15 residues. Germline lookup yields CDR1 WNHNN and CDR2 SYGVQD (reference sequence). The CDR3 spells CASSPTSGLSNEQYF. CDR3 in DNA: TGCGCCAGCAGCCCTACTAGCGGTCTGTCCAACGAGCAGTACTTC.

The chain carries TRBV5-4 and TRBJ2-2; TRBD2 might be the D (5 bases). The CDR3 is 14 amino acids. The germline V gene encodes CDR1 SGHNT and CDR2 YYREEE (reference sequence). V lost 4 bases and J lost 4, with 11 bases in between. The CDR3 bases are TGTGCCAGCAGCCCCGGCGGGTTCACCGGGGAGCTGTTTTTT. Translated, it gives CASSPGGFTGELFF.

This chain joins TRBV2 and TRBJ2-3; 8 positions agree with TRBD1. V lost 6 bases to trimming and J lost 10 bases; unmatched junction nucleotides: 12. This CDR3 has 14 amino acids. Germline CDR1 reads SNHLY; CDR2 reads FYNNEI. This CDR3 is CASSQGQGSPAQYF. The CDR3 coding sequence is TGTGCCAGCAGCCAAGGACAGGGCTCCCCTGCGCAGTATTTT.

The chain has TRBV2 and TRBJ2-1; 9 nucleotides align to TRBD2. Germline V gene data show CDR1 as SNHLY and CDR2 as FYNNEI. The CDR3 runs 14 residues. With 4 bases clipped from V and 10 bases from J, the junction kept 8 bases outside the gene matches. Here the CDR3 reads CASSASSGSREQFF. The CDR3 region has the DNA TGTGCCAGCAGTGCGAGTAGCGGGAGTAGGGAGCAGTTCTTC.

The CDR3 region is CASSLEILTYEQYF. DNA of the CDR3: TGTGCCAGCAGCTTAGAGATCCTAACCTACGAGCAGTACTTC. This chain joins TRBV7-2 and TRBJ2-7; D not resolved. V lost 1 base and J lost 2, with 9 bases in between. This CDR3 is 14 amino acids long. Germline-derived CDR1 and CDR2 are SGHTA and FQGNSA.

This chain connects TRBV5-1 to TRBJ1-1, with 11 bases identical to TRBD1. The CDR3 is 17 residues long. Germline CDR1 is SGHRS and CDR2 is YFSETQ. J gave up 3 bases and V 0 bases, and 7 bases lay outside the gene matches. CDR3 sequence: CASSLARGQGGHTEAFF. CDR3 DNA: TGCGCCAGCAGCTTGGCCAGGGGACAGGGGGGACACACTGAAGCTTTCTTT.

The chain recombines TRBV4-2 with TRBJ2-3; D possibly corresponds to TRBD2 (6 bases). The V and J ends lost 2 bases and 3 bases respectively, with 9 bases between them. In germline, CDR1 is LGHNA, CDR2 YNFKEQ. The CDR3 sequence is 14 residues long. The CDR3 protein is CASSQSGLTDTQYF. The DNA for the CDR3 is TGTGCCAGCAGCCAATCGGGACTGACAGATACGCAGTATTTT.

About this clone itself: The same CDR3 also results from other DNA sequences found in this sample. The V call is TRBV7-8, the J call TRBJ1-2; D possibly corresponds to TRBD1 (5 bases). Trimming took 5 bases from V and 2 from J, leaving 9 bases between them. Per the germline V gene, CDR1 is SGHVS and CDR2 is FQNEAQ. The length of the CDR3 is 13 residues. In DNA, the CDR3 is TGTGCCAGCAGCCCGGGACCGAACTATGGCTACACCTTC. Translated: CASSPGPNYGYTF.

The genes are TRBV2 and TRBJ2-3; 12 bases are shared with TRBD2. This CDR3 comprises 15 residues. The junction had 3 bases not matched to a gene; V was cut back by 4 bases and J by 4 bases. Germline CDR1 reads SNHLY; CDR2 reads FYNNEI. The CDR3 is CASSVSSGRADTQYF. The CDR3 nucleotides read TGTGCCAGCAGTGTGTCTAGCGGGAGGGCAGATACGCAGTATTTT.

This sequence joins TRBV2 and TRBJ2-4; D may be TRBD1 (5 bases). Germline assignment: CDR1 SNHLY and CDR2 FYNNEI. This CDR3 is built from 12 residues. Trimming pared 4 bases from V and 6 bases from J, leaving 7 bases between. This chain's CDR3 is CASSVQGNIQYF. CDR3 nucleotides: TGTGCCAGCAGTGTCCAGGGAAACATTCAGTACTTC.

V and J are TRBV11-1 and TRBJ2-1; 9 bases fit TRBD1. J gave up 4 bases and V 5 bases, and 6 bases lay outside the gene matches. This CDR3 has 15 residues. CDR1 is SGHAT and CDR2 is FQDESV in the germline V gene (reference sequence). For the CDR3, the DNA is TGTGCCAGCAGCCCTCCCGGACAGGGGTACAATGAGCAGTTCTTC. Translated: CASSPPGQGYNEQFF.